This T cell receptor beta chain was sequenced during a study of T cells after yellow fever vaccination. Overall study context: SMART-Seq v4 Ultra Low Input prepared libraries from low-cell fractions.

The CDR3 sequence is 15 residues long. Germline CDR1 reads MNHEY; CDR2 reads SVGEGT. V lost 1 base to trimming and J lost 8 bases, with 15 bases between them. TCRdb redid the calling of the 5' RACE reads with MiXCR, one entry per CDR3 protein. Among around 340,000 distinct CDR3 sequences, roughly 9.4% were seen once, and the ten largest hold approximately 18%. Whole-study results and caveats: Abundant clonotypes from the bulk population could contaminate FACS-sorted repertoires. Primary-vaccination clones mostly resurfaced post-booster (about 96% CD4, more than 85% CD8).

A word on this clonotype: Its target is unknown.

The specimen comprised PBMCs, sampled on the day of the first yellow fever vaccination. The chain couples TRBV6-2 or TRBV6-3 to TRBJ2-1; maybe TRBD2 (7 bases). The sequence derives from a man between 18 and 29 years old who received the YFV17D yellow fever vaccine. The CDR3 sequence: CASSYCCMGGHEQFF. The CDR3 DNA reads TGTGCCAGCAGTTACTGTTGCATGGGGGGGCATGAGCAGTTCTTC.